The 24 T cell receptor beta chains in this list originate from one sample, sequenced in a study of T cell repertoires in cytomegalovirus infection. TCRdb independently ran MiXCR on the reads; one entry per CDR3 protein. The sample holds 40,000 to 50,000 distinct CDR3 sequences, roughly 20% seen once. Their antigen targets remain unknown. Sequencing used PBMCs, sequenced either directly or after in vitro stimulation (not recorded which). These receptors all come from a human donor in good health (CMV status not recorded). Some clones in this sample may be carry-over from other donors' samples.

This chain's CDR3 is CASSSRRGGNEQYF. In DNA form, the CDR3 reads TGTGCCAGCAGCTCCCGGCGGGGGGGCAACGAGCAGTACTTC. J is TRBJ2-7 and V is TRBV7-2; 9 bases agree with TRBD2. After removal of 4 bases from V and 5 bases from J, the junction contained 6 bases not matched to a gene. From germline, CDR1 is SGHTA and CDR2 FQGNSA. The CDR3 is 14 amino acids.

The V gene is TRBV7-2, the J gene TRBJ1-2; no definite D call. The CDR3 has 12 amino acids. The V end lost 3 bases, the J end lost 8 bases, and 10 bases lay between the germline ends. Germline loops: CDR1 SGHTA, CDR2 FQGNSA. The CDR3 sequence is CASSFQRAGYTF. The CDR3 nucleotides read TGTGCCAGCAGCTTTCAGAGGGCGGGCTACACCTTC.

This clonotype was counted at least ten times. The V call is TRBV7-8, the J call TRBJ1-1, with D possibly being TRBD1 (6 bases). CDR1 is SGHVS and CDR2 is FQNEAQ in the germline V gene. V dropped 6 bases and J dropped 1 base, with 9 bases sitting between them. This CDR3 comprises 13 residues. CDR3 protein: CASSPQGNTEAFF. Written as DNA, the CDR3 is TGTGCCAGCAGTCCACAGGGGAACACTGAAGCTTTCTTT.

This rearrangement joins TRBV3-1 to TRBJ1-6, with TRBD1 identical over 7 bases. This CDR3 region has 14 residues. V was pared by 4 bases and J by 8 bases, with 5 bases of the junction left unmatched. Germline V gives CDR1 LGHDT, CDR2 YNNKEL (reference sequence). CDR3 nucleotide sequence: TGTGCCAGCAGCCGACAGGGTTCGGATTCACCCCTCCACTTT. Translating gives CASSRQGSDSPLHF.

This clonotype was observed a handful of times. This sequence joins TRBV14 and TRBJ1-1; no clear D gene. V was shortened by 1 base and J by 10 bases, with 7 bases between the two germline ends. Germline V gene lookup returns CDR1 SGHDN and CDR2 FVKESK. This CDR3 contains 11 residues. CDR3 loop: CASSQGFPAFF. As DNA, the CDR3 is TGTGCCAGCAGCCAAGGGTTCCCAGCTTTCTTT.

This clonotype has just a few counts. The chain uses TRBV27 and TRBJ1-5; D uncertain. Germline assignment: CDR1 MNHEY and CDR2 SMNVEV (reference sequence). V lost 8 bases, J lost 4 bases, and 9 bases lay in between. The CDR3 is made up of 12 amino acids. Here the CDR3 DNA reads TGTGCCAGCCGGACGGGTAATCAGCCCCAGCATTTT. Protein product: CASRTGNQPQHF.

This chain uses TRBV27 with TRBJ1-1; TRBD1 aligns across 7 bases. This CDR3 comprises 13 residues. From germline, CDR1 is MNHEY and CDR2 SMNVEV (reference sequence). The V segment lost 6 bases and the J segment 6 bases; nucleotides outside the gene matches: 7. The CDR3 is CASSVFTGAEAFF. The CDR3 region has the DNA TGTGCCAGCAGCGTGTTTACAGGGGCTGAAGCTTTCTTT.

The rearrangement links TRBV2 to TRBJ2-5; the match to TRBD2 covers 7 bases. With V trimmed by 5 bases and J by 5 bases, 11 bases remained unmatched. CDR1 and CDR2 from the germline V gene are SNHLY and FYNNEI. The CDR3 runs to 15 residues. The CDR3 here is CASSPSRVGGETQYF. CDR3 nucleotide sequence: TGTGCCAGCAGTCCTTCGCGGGTGGGGGGGGAGACCCAGTACTTC.

V usage is TRBV15 and J usage is TRBJ2-5, with D perhaps matching TRBD2 (5 bases). Trimming shortened V by 3 bases and J by 2 bases, and 13 bases separated the two germline ends. Looked up from germline, CDR1 is LNHNV and CDR2 is YYDKDF (reference sequence). The CDR3 covers 15 residues. CDR3 protein: CATSRPGSGQETQYF. In DNA, the CDR3 is TGTGCCACCAGCAGGCCGGGGTCGGGACAAGAGACCCAGTACTTC.

This clonotype was seen more than once but under ten times. The gene calls are TRBV6-5 and TRBJ1-4; D is uncertain. The CDR3 is 14 residues long. V was shortened by 6 bases and J by 1 base, with 9 bases between the two germline ends. Germline V lookup: CDR1 MNHEY, CDR2 SVGAGI. The CDR3 region is CASRPGGTNEKLFF. Written as DNA, the CDR3 is TGTGCCAGCAGGCCGGGCGGAACTAATGAAAAACTGTTTTTT.

This clonotype has at least ten counts. The gene calls are TRBV24-1 and TRBJ2-3, with D tentatively TRBD2 (6 bases). The CDR3 runs 18 residues. In germline, CDR1 is KGHDR, CDR2 SFDVKD. Trimming took off 0 bases at V and 4 bases at J, with 19 bases between the two ends. CDR3 nucleotides: TGTGCCACCAGTGATTTGAAAATTGCTAGCGAAAGTGCAGATACGCAGTATTTT. It codes for CATSDLKIASESADTQYF.

The chain employs TRBV20-1 and TRBJ2-1; D unclear. V lost 0 bases, J lost 0 bases, and 12 bases lay in between. CDR1 and CDR2 from the germline V gene are DFQATT and SNEGSKA (reference sequence). This CDR3 has 16 residues. CDR3 loop: CSARDLWRFSYNEQFF. The CDR3 DNA is TGCAGTGCTAGAGATCTTTGGCGTTTCTCCTACAATGAGCAGTTCTTC.

Many counts were recorded for this clonotype. The chain uses TRBV2 and TRBJ1-2; 9 nucleotides agree with TRBD1. The germline gives CDR1 SNHLY, CDR2 FYNNEI. V trimming: 6 bases; J trimming: 6 bases; junction bases outside the gene matches: 2. This CDR3 has 12 amino acids. CDR3 sequence (DNA): TGTGCCAGCAGGGGACAGGGCGATGGCTACACCTTC. This sequence encodes CASRGQGDGYTF.

This clonotype has just a few counts. V usage is TRBV27 and J usage is TRBJ1-1, with D unclear. From germline, CDR1 is MNHEY and CDR2 SMNVEV (reference sequence). Between the trimmed V and J ends, which lost 5 bases and 4 bases, there was a span of 11 bases. This CDR3 region has 13 residues. The CDR3 nucleotides are TGTGCCAGCAGTATCTCGGCCGGCACTGAAGCTTTCTTT. It codes for CASSISAGTEAFF.

In this sample, this clonotype turned up a few times. CDR3: CASSALQETQYF. CDR3 sequence (DNA): TGTGCCAGCAGCGCCCTTCAAGAGACCCAGTACTTC. J is TRBJ2-5 and V is TRBV12-3 or TRBV12-4; D is unresolved. This CDR3 contains 12 residues. The V and J ends lost 6 bases and 2 bases respectively, with 7 bases between them.

Notes on this clonotype: This may be a read error: a much more frequent sequence differs by one nucleotide. The rearrangement uses TRBV12-3 or TRBV12-4 and TRBJ2-7; 7 nucleotides agree with TRBD1. The CDR3 runs to 13 residues. The CDR3 DNA sequence: TGTGCCAGCAGCTCGGGACAGAAGGGCGAGCAGTGCTTC. This codes for CASSSGQKGEQCF.

This clonotype has more than one count but fewer than ten. The rearrangement uses TRBV15 and TRBJ1-3, with D possibly being TRBD1 (5 bases). This CDR3 region has 16 residues. The ends were cut back, 4 bases at V and 4 bases at J, with 17 bases in the middle. The germline V gene encodes CDR1 LNHNV and CDR2 YYDKDF (reference sequence). The CDR3 region has the DNA TGTGCCACCAGCATACTTTTCAAGGCAGGGGGAAACACCATATATTTT. Protein product: CATSILFKAGGNTIYF.

This clonotype was found many times. The chain links TRBV7-2 to TRBJ2-1; D gene uncertain. This CDR3 region has 14 residues. V gave up 3 bases and J gave up 10 bases, with 16 bases separating them. CDR1 SGHTA and CDR2 FQGNSA come from the germline V gene. CDR3 nucleotides: TGTGCCAGCAGCTTCGGACCGGGTTTAAGGGAGCAGTTCTTC. It translates to CASSFGPGLREQFF.

V is TRBV10-3 and J is TRBJ2-3; no clear D gene. The CDR3 sequence is 11 residues long. Per germline, CDR1 ENHRY and CDR2 SYGVKD. V dropped 3 bases and J dropped 3 bases, with 1 base sitting between them. The CDR3: CAISDTDTQYF. DNA of the CDR3: TGTGCCATCAGTGATACAGATACGCAGTATTTT.

This clonotype was observed a handful of times. V usage is TRBV12-3 or TRBV12-4 and J usage is TRBJ2-1; D tentatively fits TRBD1 or TRBD2 (5 bases each). CDR3 size: 16 residues. The V and J ends lost 5 bases and 0 bases respectively, with 14 bases between them. Here the CDR3 reads CASSGVRGSSYNEQFF. CDR3 nucleotides: TGTGCCAGCAGTGGGGTGAGGGGCAGCTCCTACAATGAGCAGTTCTTC.

The chain carries TRBV6-1 and TRBJ1-6; D perhaps matches TRBD1 (6 bases). The germline V and J ends were trimmed by 1 base and 10 bases, with 11 bases remaining between them. Germline V gene sequence: CDR1 MNHNS, CDR2 SASEGT. CDR3 length: 14 residues. The CDR3 coding sequence is TGTGCCAGCAGTGAAGACAGGGTTCACTCACCCCTCCACTTT. Translation gives CASSEDRVHSPLHF.

The sample holds many counts of this clonotype. This chain joins TRBV7-2 and TRBJ2-3; 9 nucleotides line up with TRBD1. V gave up 1 base and J gave up 2 bases; unmatched junction bases: 4. The CDR3 spans 16 residues. The germline gives CDR1 SGHTA, CDR2 FQGNSA. The chain's CDR3 is CASSLGGTGPTDTQYF. In nucleotides, the CDR3 is TGTGCCAGCAGCTTAGGGGGGACAGGGCCCACAGATACGCAGTATTTT.

This clonotype showed up many times. The chain employs TRBV7-2 and TRBJ2-1; 9 bases map to TRBD2. This CDR3 has 16 residues. Germline trimming cut 4 bases from V and 0 bases from J; bases unmatched to any gene: 4. Per the germline V gene, CDR1 is SGHTA and CDR2 is FQGNSA. The DNA of the CDR3 is TGTGCCAGCAGCTCGGATAGCGGGAGCTCCTACAATGAGCAGTTCTTC. Translation: CASSSDSGSSYNEQFF.

This sequence joins TRBV20-1 and TRBJ2-1, with D perhaps matching TRBD2 (5 bases). The CDR3 consists of 16 residues. CDR1 is DFQATT, CDR2 SNEGSKA, per germline (reference sequence). Trimming shortened V by 2 bases and J by 7 bases, and 21 bases separated the two germline ends. CDR3 nucleotides: TGCAGTGCTAGACGGGGATCCGGGATAATTAGGAATGAGCAGTTCTTC. This encodes CSARRGSGIIRNEQFF.